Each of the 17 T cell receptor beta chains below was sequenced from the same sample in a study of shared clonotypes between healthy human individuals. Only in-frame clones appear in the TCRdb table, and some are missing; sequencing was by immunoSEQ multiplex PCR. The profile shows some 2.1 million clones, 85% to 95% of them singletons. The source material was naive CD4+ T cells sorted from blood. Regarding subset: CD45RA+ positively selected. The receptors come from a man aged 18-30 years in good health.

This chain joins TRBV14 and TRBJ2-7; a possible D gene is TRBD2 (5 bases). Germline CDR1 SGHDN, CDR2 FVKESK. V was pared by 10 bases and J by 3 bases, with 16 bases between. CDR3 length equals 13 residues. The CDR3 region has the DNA TGTGCCACCCCCCCGGGGTTGAGCTACGAGCAGTACTTC. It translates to CATPPGLSYEQYF.

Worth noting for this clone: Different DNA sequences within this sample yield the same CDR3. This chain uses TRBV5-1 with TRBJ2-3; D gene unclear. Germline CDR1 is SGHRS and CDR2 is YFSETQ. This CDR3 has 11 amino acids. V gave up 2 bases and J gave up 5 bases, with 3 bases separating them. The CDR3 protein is CASSFGDTQYF. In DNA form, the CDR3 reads TGCGCCAGCAGCTTCGGAGATACGCAGTATTTT.

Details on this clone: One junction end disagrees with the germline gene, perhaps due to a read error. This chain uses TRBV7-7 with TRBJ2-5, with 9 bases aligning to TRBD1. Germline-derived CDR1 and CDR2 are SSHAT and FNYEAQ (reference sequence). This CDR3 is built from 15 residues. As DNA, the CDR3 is TGTGCTAGCAGCGCACGGACAGGGGTACAAGAGACCCAGTACTTC. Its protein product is CASSARTGVQETQYF.

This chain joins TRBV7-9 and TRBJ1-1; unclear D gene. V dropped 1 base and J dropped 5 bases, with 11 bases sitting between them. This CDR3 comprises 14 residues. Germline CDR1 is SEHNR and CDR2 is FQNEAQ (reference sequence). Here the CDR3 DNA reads TGTGCCAGCAGCTTAGAGGCGGTGGTGACTGAAGCTTTCTTT. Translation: CASSLEAVVTEAFF.

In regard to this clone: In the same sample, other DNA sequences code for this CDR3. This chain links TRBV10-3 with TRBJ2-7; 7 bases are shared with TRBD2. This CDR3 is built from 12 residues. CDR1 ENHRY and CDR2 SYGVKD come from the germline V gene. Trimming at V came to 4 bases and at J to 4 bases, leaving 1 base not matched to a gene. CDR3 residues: CAISGGGYEQYF. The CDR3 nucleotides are TGTGCCATCAGTGGGGGGGGATACGAGCAGTACTTC.

The CDR3 region is CASSAFSSGSISHTQYF. The CDR3 DNA follows: TGTGCCAGCTCAGCCTTTTCGAGCGGGAGTATAAGTCATACGCAGTATTTT. The rearrangement joins TRBV18 to TRBJ2-3; 8 bases agree with TRBD2. With V trimmed by 5 bases and J by 7 bases, 17 bases remained unmatched. Looked up from germline, CDR1 is KGHSH and CDR2 is LQKENI. There are 17 residues in the CDR3.

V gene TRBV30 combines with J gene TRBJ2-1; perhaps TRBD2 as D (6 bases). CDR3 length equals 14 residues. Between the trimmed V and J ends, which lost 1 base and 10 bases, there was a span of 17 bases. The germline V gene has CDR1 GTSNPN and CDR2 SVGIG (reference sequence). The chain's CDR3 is CAWSGGLLPAEQFF. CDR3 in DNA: TGTGCCTGGAGTGGGGGACTGCTGCCGGCCGAGCAGTTCTTC.

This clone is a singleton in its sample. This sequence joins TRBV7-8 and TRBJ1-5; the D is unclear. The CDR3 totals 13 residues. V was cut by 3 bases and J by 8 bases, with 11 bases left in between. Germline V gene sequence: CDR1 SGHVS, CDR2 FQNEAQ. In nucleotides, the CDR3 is TGTGCCAGCAGCTTTGCAGCGGCGGAGCCCCAGCATTTT. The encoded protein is CASSFAAAEPQHF. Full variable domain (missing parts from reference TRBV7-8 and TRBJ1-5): GAGVSQSPRYKVAKRGQDVALRCDPISGHVSLFWYQQALGQGPEFLTYFQNEAQLDKSGLPSDRFFAERPEGSVSTLKIQRTQQEDSAVYLCASSFAAAEPQHFGDGTRLSIL.

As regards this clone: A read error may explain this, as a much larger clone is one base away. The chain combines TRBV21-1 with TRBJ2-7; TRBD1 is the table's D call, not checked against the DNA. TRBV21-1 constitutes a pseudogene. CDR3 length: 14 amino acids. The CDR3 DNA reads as TGTGCCAGCAGCGGTGACAGGCTTTTCTACGAGCAGTACTTC. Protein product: CASSGDRLFYEQYF.

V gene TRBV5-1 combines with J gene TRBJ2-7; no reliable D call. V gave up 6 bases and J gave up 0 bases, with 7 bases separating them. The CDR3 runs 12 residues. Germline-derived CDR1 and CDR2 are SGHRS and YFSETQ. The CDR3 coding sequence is TGCGCCAGCAAGGCGGACTCCTACGAGCAGTACTTC. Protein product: CASKADSYEQYF.

CDR3 in amino acids: CASSITSGNNEQFF. The DNA of the CDR3 is TGCGCCAGCAGCATCACTAGCGGCAACAATGAGCAGTTCTTC. The V call is TRBV5-1, the J call TRBJ2-1, with TRBD2 identical over 8 bases. V dropped 4 bases and J dropped 5; count of bases not matched to a gene: 5. The CDR3 has 14 amino acids. CDR1 and CDR2 (germline): SGHRS, YFSETQ.

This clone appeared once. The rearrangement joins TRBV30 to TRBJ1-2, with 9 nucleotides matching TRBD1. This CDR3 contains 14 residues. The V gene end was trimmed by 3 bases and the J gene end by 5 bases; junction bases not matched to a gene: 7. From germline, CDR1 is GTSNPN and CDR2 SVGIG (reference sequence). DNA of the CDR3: TGTGCCTGGAGAGAAACAGGGGGCGTGTATGGCTACACCTTC. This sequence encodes CAWRETGGVYGYTF.

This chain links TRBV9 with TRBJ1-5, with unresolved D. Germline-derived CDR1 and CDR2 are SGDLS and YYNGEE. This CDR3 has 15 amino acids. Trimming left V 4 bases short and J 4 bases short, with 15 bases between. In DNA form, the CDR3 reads TGTGCCAGCAGCTCCACGGGATTCCCTAATCAGCCCCAGCATTTT. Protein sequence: CASSSTGFPNQPQHF.

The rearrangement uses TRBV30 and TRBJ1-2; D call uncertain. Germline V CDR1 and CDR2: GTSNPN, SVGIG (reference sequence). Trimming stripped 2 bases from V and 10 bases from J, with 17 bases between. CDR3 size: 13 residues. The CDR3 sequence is CAWSRGGPLAYTF. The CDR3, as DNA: TGTGCCTGGAGTAGAGGAGGCCCCCTGGCCTACACCTTC.

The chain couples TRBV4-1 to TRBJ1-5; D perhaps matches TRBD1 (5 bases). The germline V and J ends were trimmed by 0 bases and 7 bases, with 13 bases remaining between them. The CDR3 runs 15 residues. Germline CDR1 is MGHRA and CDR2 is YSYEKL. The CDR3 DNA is TGCGCCAGCAGCCAAGATCCTACAGGCCTCCAGCCCCAGCATTTT. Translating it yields CASSQDPTGLQPQHF.

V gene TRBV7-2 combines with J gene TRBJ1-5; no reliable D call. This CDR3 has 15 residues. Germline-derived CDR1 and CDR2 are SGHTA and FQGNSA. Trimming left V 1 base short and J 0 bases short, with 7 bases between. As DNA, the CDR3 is TGTGCCAGCAGCTTAGAACCCAATAGCAATCAGCCCCAGCATTTT. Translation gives CASSLEPNSNQPQHF.

The CDR3, as DNA: TGCGCCAGCAGCTCGGACAGGAGGAACACCGGGGAGCTGTTTTTT. The encoded protein is CASSSDRRNTGELFF. The chain couples TRBV5-1 to TRBJ2-2, with 7 bases that match TRBD1. The CDR3 has 15 residues. V was pared by 3 bases and J by 1 base, with 3 bases of the junction left unmatched. Germline assignment: CDR1 SGHRS and CDR2 YFSETQ.